Sequencing of this T cell receptor (beta chain) was carried out in a study of Ad26.COV2.S vaccination and SARS-CoV-2 variants. This clone was counted once. The germline gives CDR1 SGHAT, CDR2 FQNNGV. The length of the CDR3 is 15 residues. V lost 5 bases and J lost 0, with 14 bases in between. Assay: immunoSEQ multiplex PCR; the TCRdb copy retains only in-frame clones and omits some. The table records about 680,000 clones, approximately 88% of them present only once. Treatment noted: some 20 received Ad26.COV2.S at low or high dose, single or two shots; 5 received placebo; per-sample allocation not given. Day 63 after the first injection of vaccine or placebo was the sampling time.

The TCR originated in a person aged 18 to 59 who received the Ad26.COV2.S COVID-19 vaccine or a placebo. The sample was peripheral blood, taken in a trial of Ad26.COV2.S vaccine versus placebo. The gene calls are TRBV11-2 and TRBJ2-7, with D perhaps matching TRBD1 (5 bases). CDR3 in DNA: TGTGCCAGCAGCAATGGACAAACAAACTCCTACGAGCAGTACTTC. Protein sequence: CASSNGQTNSYEQYF.